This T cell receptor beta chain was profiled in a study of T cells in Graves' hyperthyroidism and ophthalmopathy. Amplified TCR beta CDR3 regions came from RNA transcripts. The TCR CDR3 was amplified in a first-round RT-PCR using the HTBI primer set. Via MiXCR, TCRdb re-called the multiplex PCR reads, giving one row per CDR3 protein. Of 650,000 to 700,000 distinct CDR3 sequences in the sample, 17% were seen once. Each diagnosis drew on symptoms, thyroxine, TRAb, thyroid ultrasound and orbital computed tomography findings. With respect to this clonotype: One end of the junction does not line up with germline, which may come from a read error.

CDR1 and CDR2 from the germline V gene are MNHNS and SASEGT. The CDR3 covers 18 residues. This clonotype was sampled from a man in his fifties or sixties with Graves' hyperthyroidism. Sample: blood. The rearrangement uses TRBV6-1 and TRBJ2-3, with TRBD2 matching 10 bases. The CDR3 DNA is TGTGCCATCAGTGATAACAGGGAGCTAGCGGGGGCGGCAGATACGCAGTATTTT. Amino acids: CAISDNRELAGAADTQYF.